One sample yielded the 17 T cell receptor beta chains listed below, sequenced in a study of Graves' ophthalmopathy and Graves' hyperthyroidism. RNA transcripts provided the template for amplifying TCR beta CDR3 regions. An initial RT-PCR round employing HTBI primers preceded a second-round multiplex PCR. Using its own MiXCR run on the multiplex PCR reads, TCRdb lists one record per CDR3 protein. The sample lists 450,000 or so distinct CDR3 sequences, roughly 14% occurring once. Input material: blood. These receptors were taken from a woman between 25 and 40 years old with Graves' ophthalmopathy.

The rearrangement joins TRBV14 to TRBJ2-2; no clear D. Germline CDR1 is SGHDN and CDR2 is FVKESK. Between the trimmed V and J ends, which lost 8 bases and 6 bases, there was a span of 13 bases. The CDR3 is 13 amino acids. The CDR3 spells CASAPLGPGELFF. In DNA, the CDR3 is TGTGCCAGCGCCCCGTTGGGCCCCGGGGAGCTGTTTTTT.

This clonotype was observed at least ten times. A read error may account for a junction end that differs from germline. The chain has TRBV27 and TRBJ1-1; D remains unclear. The CDR3 loop spans 15 amino acids. Germline loops: CDR1 MNHEY, CDR2 SMNVEV (reference sequence). CDR3 loop: CASSLSPGANTEAFF. CDR3 nucleotide sequence: TGTGCCAGCAGTTTATCGCCCGGAGCGAACACTGAGGCTTTCTTT.

This chain joins TRBV10-2 and TRBJ1-2; D ambiguous. This CDR3 is 14 amino acids long. Germline CDR1 WSHSY, CDR2 SAAADI. The V and J ends lost 3 bases and 7 bases respectively, with 15 bases between them. The CDR3 region is CASSDLDVIAGYTF. In nucleotides, the CDR3 is TGCGCCAGCAGTGACCTCGACGTTATCGCTGGCTACACCTTC.

The rearrangement links TRBV2 to TRBJ1-1, with a possible D match to TRBD1 (5 bases). The CDR3 spans 13 residues. Germline lookup yields CDR1 SNHLY and CDR2 FYNNEI. With 7 bases removed from V and 1 base from J, the gap between germline ends came to 10 bases. The CDR3 loop is CASKGPKNTEAFF. In DNA form, the CDR3 reads TGTGCCAGCAAGGGACCTAAGAACACTGAAGCTTTCTTT.

The chain uses TRBV29-1 and TRBJ2-5; 7 positions agree with TRBD2. CDR1 and CDR2 from the germline V gene are SQVTM and ANQGSEA. J lost 2 bases, V lost 6 bases, and 12 bases had no gene match. CDR3 length: 15 residues. For the CDR3, the DNA is TGCAGCGTCAAAGTAGCGGGTATCGAGCAAGAGACCCAGTACTTC. Amino acid sequence: CSVKVAGIEQETQYF.

This clonotype was picked up many times. The gene calls are TRBV27 and TRBJ1-5; D not resolved. V dropped 5 bases and J dropped 9 bases, with 14 bases sitting between them. Germline V gene data show CDR1 as MNHEY and CDR2 as SMNVEV (reference sequence). The CDR3 totals 13 residues. CDR3 protein: CASSARRERPQHF. CDR3 sequence (DNA): TGTGCCAGCAGTGCACGCCGGGAGCGGCCCCAGCATTTT.

The table lists this clonotype with many counts. The rearrangement links TRBV27 to TRBJ1-2, with TRBD1 matching over 7 bases. Germline V gene data show CDR1 as MNHEY and CDR2 as SMNVEV (reference sequence). The CDR3 runs 15 residues. V shed 10 bases, J shed 2 bases, and the junction held 13 bases outside the gene matches. The CDR3 region is CATQGVWGGNYGYTF. For the CDR3, the DNA is TGTGCCACCCAGGGGGTGTGGGGCGGGAACTATGGCTACACCTTC.

The table lists this clonotype with many counts. The chain has TRBV20-1 and TRBJ1-5; possible D gene TRBD1, 6 bases. Germline V lookup: CDR1 DFQATT, CDR2 SNEGSKA (reference sequence). The CDR3 length is 14 residues. Trimming took off 6 bases at V and 1 base at J, with 13 bases between the two ends. CDR3 sequence (DNA): TGCAGTGCCCAACAGGGTCCAAGCAATCAGCCCCAGCATTTT. Protein: CSAQQGPSNQPQHF.

In this sample, this clonotype turned up a few times. The chain uses TRBV11-1 and TRBJ1-2; D uncertain. This CDR3 is built from 14 residues. V dropped 3 bases and J dropped 3 bases, with 11 bases sitting between them. Germline assignment: CDR1 SGHAT and CDR2 FQDESV (reference sequence). CDR3: CASSFRPPDYGYTF. CDR3 DNA: TGTGCCAGCAGCTTTAGGCCTCCTGACTATGGCTACACCTTC.

This clonotype showed up many times. The chain couples TRBV6-2 or TRBV6-3 to TRBJ1-1; D is undetermined. The germline V gene has CDR1 MNHEY and CDR2 SVGEGT. The CDR3 loop spans 12 amino acids. V gave up 1 base and J gave up 5 bases, with 5 bases separating them. Here the CDR3 DNA reads TGTGCCAGCAGTTACTATCGTACTGAAGCTTTCTTT. This translates into CASSYYRTEAFF.

This clonotype was detected many times. The CDR3: CASSERTGYGYGYTF. Here the CDR3 DNA reads TGTGCCAGCAGCGAAAGGACAGGGTATGGCTATGGCTACACCTTC. The chain couples TRBV7-2 to TRBJ1-2; 8 bases align to TRBD1. V shed 5 bases and J 4 bases; nucleotides not matched to a gene: 9. The CDR3 has 15 amino acids. The V gene's germline CDR1 is SGHTA and CDR2 FQGNSA. Filled out from reference TRBV7-2 and TRBJ1-2, the complete variable domain reads GAGVSQSPSNKVTEKGKDVELRCDPISGHTALYWYRQSLGQGLEFLIYFQGNSAPDKSGLPSDRFSAERTGGSVSTLTIQRTQQEDSAVYLCASSERTGYGYGYTFGSGTRLTVV.

This clonotype was counted at least ten times. The chain joins TRBV20-1 to TRBJ2-2; 12 bases are a match to TRBD2. V lost 4 bases and J lost 1; bases outside the gene matches: 4. Germline CDR1 is DFQATT and CDR2 is SNEGSKA (reference sequence). This CDR3 is 16 amino acids long. The CDR3 loop is CSANGLAGWNTGELFF. CDR3 nucleotides: TGCAGTGCTAATGGACTAGCGGGGTGGAACACCGGGGAGCTGTTTTTT.

This clonotype was seen more than once but under ten times. This chain joins TRBV4-2 and TRBJ2-7, with unresolved D. The CDR3 is made up of 16 amino acids. The ends were cut back, 0 bases at V and 0 bases at J, with 12 bases in the middle. Germline lookup yields CDR1 LGHNA and CDR2 YNFKEQ. CDR3 nucleotide sequence: TGTGCCAGCAGCCAAGAAGCTTCCAGAAACTCCTACGAGCAGTACTTC. It is translated as CASSQEASRNSYEQYF.

This clonotype showed up many times. The genes are TRBV25-1 and TRBJ2-5; the match to TRBD2 covers 8 bases. V trimming: 3 bases; J trimming: 0 bases; junction bases outside the gene matches: 3. The CDR3 contains 15 residues. Germline lookup yields CDR1 MGHDK and CDR2 SYGVNS. The CDR3 region is CASSDPGGYQETQYF. CDR3 nucleotides: TGTGCCAGCAGTGATCCGGGAGGGTACCAAGAGACCCAGTACTTC. Complete variable domain (other parts from reference TRBV25-1 and TRBJ2-5): EADIYQTPRYLVIGTGKKITLECSQTMGHDKMYWYQQDPGMELHLIHYSYGVNSTEKGDLSSESTVSRIRTEHFPLTLESARPSHTSQYLCASSDPGGYQETQYFGPGTRLLVL.

This clonotype was counted ten times or more. This chain links TRBV6-1 with TRBJ1-5, with 9 positions matching TRBD1. CDR3 length equals 16 residues. With V trimmed by 6 bases and J by 1 base, 7 bases remained unmatched. Germline CDR1 reads MNHNS; CDR2 reads SASEGT. This chain's CDR3 is CASSDPGTGSNQPQHF. DNA of the CDR3: TGTGCCAGCAGCGACCCCGGGACAGGGAGCAATCAGCCCCAGCATTTT.

The V and J genes are TRBV27 and TRBJ2-7, with 8 bases identical to TRBD1. The ends lost 1 base at V and 3 bases at J; junction bases unmatched: 2. CDR1 and CDR2 (germline): MNHEY, SMNVEV (reference sequence). The CDR3 spans 14 residues. DNA of the CDR3: TGTGCCAGCAGTTTATTGGACAGGGTCTACGAGCAGTACGTC. This sequence encodes CASSLLDRVYEQYV.

This clonotype was observed at least ten times. The chain employs TRBV15 and TRBJ2-7; possible D gene TRBD1, 6 bases. CDR1 LNHNV and CDR2 YYDKDF come from the germline V gene (reference sequence). V lost 0 bases to trimming and J lost 1 base, with 13 bases between them. This CDR3 has 16 amino acids. CDR3 region: CATSRDYDRSSYEQYF. CDR3 nucleotide sequence: TGTGCCACCAGCAGAGATTATGACAGGAGTTCCTACGAGCAGTACTTC. Supplemented by reference TRBV15 and TRBJ2-7, the full variable domain reads DAMVIQNPRYQVTQFGKPVTLSCSQTLNHNVMYWYQQKSSQAPKLLFHYYDKDFNNEADTPDNFQSRRPNTSFCFLDIRSPGLGDTAMYLCATSRDYDRSSYEQYFGPGTRLTVT.